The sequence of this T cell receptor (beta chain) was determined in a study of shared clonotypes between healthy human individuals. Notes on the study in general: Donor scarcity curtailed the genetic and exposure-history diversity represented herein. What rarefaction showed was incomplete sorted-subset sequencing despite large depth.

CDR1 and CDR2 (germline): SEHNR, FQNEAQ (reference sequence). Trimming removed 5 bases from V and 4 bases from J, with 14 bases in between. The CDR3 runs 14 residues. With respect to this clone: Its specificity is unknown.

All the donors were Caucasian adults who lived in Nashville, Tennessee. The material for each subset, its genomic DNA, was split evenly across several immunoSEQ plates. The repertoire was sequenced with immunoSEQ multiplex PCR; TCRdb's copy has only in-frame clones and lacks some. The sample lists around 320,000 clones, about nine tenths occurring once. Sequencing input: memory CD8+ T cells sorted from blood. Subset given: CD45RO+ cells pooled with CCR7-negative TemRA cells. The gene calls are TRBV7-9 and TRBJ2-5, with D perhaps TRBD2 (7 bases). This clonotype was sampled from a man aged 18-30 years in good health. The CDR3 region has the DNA TGTGCCAGCAGCATAGGGGGGGGTCGAGAGACCCAGTACTTC. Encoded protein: CASSIGGGRETQYF. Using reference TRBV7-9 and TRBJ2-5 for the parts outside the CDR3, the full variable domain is DTGVSQNPRHKITKRGQNVTFRCDPISEHNRLYWYRQTLGQGPEFLTYFQNEAQLEKSRLLSDRFSAERPKGSFSTLEIQRTEQGDSAMYLCASSIGGGRETQYFGPGTRLLVL.